Below are 12 T cell receptor beta chains sequenced from a single sample in a study of identical twins. TCRdb called the 5' RACE reads again in MiXCR, with one record for every CDR3 protein. The sample includes about 340,000 distinct CDR3 sequences, roughly an eighth of them seen just once. These same records also appear under a second study, on yellow fever vaccine responses in identical twins.

The sequencing sample was made of CD8+ T cells sorted from blood. Receptors originate from a woman aged 18-29 years in good health.

This clonotype occurred a few times. This chain joins TRBV4-1 and TRBJ1-5; 7 bases fit TRBD1. Looked up from germline, CDR1 is MGHRA and CDR2 is YSYEKL. Unmatched junction bases numbered 1, after V lost 1 base and J lost 1 base. This CDR3 comprises 15 residues. CDR3 sequence reads: CASSQGGGSNQPQHF. CDR3 in DNA: TGCGCCAGCAGCCAAGGAGGGGGCAGCAATCAGCCCCAGCATTTT.

The DNA of the CDR3 is TGCAGTGCTAGAGATCCGGATAGCAATCAGCCCCAGCATTTT. This translates into CSARDPDSNQPQHF. The rearrangement links TRBV20-1 to TRBJ1-5; D is uncertain. V was shortened by 0 bases and J by 0 bases, with 6 bases between the two germline ends. This CDR3 has 14 amino acids. Germline-derived CDR1 and CDR2 are DFQATT and SNEGSKA (reference sequence).

V is TRBV6-4 and J is TRBJ2-1, with a tentative D call TRBD2 (5 bases). Germline assignment: CDR1 MRHNA and CDR2 SNTAGT. This CDR3 has 14 amino acids. V lost 3 bases and J lost 9, with 15 bases in between. The CDR3 DNA sequence: TGTGCCAGCAGTGAATCTGTGGAGGTGGTTGAGCAGTTCTTC. It codes for CASSESVEVVEQFF.

The table lists this clonotype with a few counts. CDR3 coding DNA: TGTGCCAGCACCCGGGGGGTCTCAAACTCCTACGAGCAGTACTTC. Translating gives CASTRGVSNSYEQYF. This rearrangement joins TRBV13 to TRBJ2-7; 7 bases map to TRBD2. The germline CDR1 and CDR2 sequences are PRHDT and FYEKMQ (reference sequence). The CDR3 length is 15 residues. V lost 7 bases to trimming and J lost 0 bases; unmatched junction nucleotides: 9. The whole variable domain, filled in from reference TRBV13 and TRBJ2-7, reads AAGVIQSPRHLIKEKRETATLKCYPIPRHDTVYWYQQGPGQDPQFLISFYEKMQSDKGSIPDRFSAQQFSDYHSELNMSSLELGDSALYFCASTRGVSNSYEQYFGPGTRLTVT.

This chain links TRBV4-2 with TRBJ2-5; 7 bases match TRBD1. Unmatched junction bases numbered 1, after V lost 0 bases and J lost 3 bases. The CDR3 is made up of 14 amino acids. CDR1 and CDR2 (germline): LGHNA, YNFKEQ. This chain's CDR3 is CASSQEDRKETQYF. The DNA for the CDR3 is TGTGCCAGCAGCCAAGAGGACAGGAAAGAGACCCAGTACTTC.

This clonotype was seen ten or more times. The chain couples TRBV12-3 or TRBV12-4 to TRBJ2-7; D perhaps matches TRBD1 (6 bases). V was shortened by 6 bases and J by 3 bases, with 12 bases between the two germline ends. CDR3 length equals 13 residues. The CDR3 DNA follows: TGTGCCAGCAGACAAGGGGGACACTACGAGCAGTACTTC. Translated: CASRQGGHYEQYF.

The chain recombines TRBV7-9 with TRBJ2-4, with 7 bases fitting TRBD1. Germline CDR1 reads SEHNR; CDR2 reads FQNEAQ (reference sequence). J was trimmed by 16 bases and V by 4 bases; bases with no gene match: 7. CDR3 size: 11 residues. As DNA, the CDR3 is TGTGCCAGCAGCTCGGGACAGCACCTATACTTC. This codes for CASSSGQHLYF.

In its sample, this clonotype was seen a few times. This chain uses TRBV27 with TRBJ2-7; unclear D gene. Trimming removed 3 bases from V and 0 bases from J, with 9 bases in between. Per germline, CDR1 MNHEY and CDR2 SMNVEV (reference sequence). The CDR3 sequence is 14 residues long. DNA of the CDR3: TGTGCCAGCAGTTTCCAGGCAAGCTCCTACGAGCAGTACGTC. Translated, it gives CASSFQASSYEQYV.

This clonotype was detected ten times or more. J is TRBJ2-1 and V is TRBV2; D is perhaps TRBD1 or TRBD2 (5 bases each). The CDR3 is 16 residues long. CDR1 is SNHLY, CDR2 FYNNEI, per germline. V lost 6 bases, J lost 8 bases, and 23 bases lay in between. Here the CDR3 reads CASSPPRDRRVYEQFF. The DNA of the CDR3 is TGTGCCAGCAGCCCACCTCGGGACCGCAGGGTATATGAGCAGTTCTTC.

The chain couples TRBV27 to TRBJ2-1; D is unclear. Trimming stripped 6 bases from V and 5 bases from J, with 20 bases between. Germline CDR1 and CDR2: MNHEY and SMNVEV (reference sequence). This CDR3 has 16 amino acids. The CDR3 here is CASSPDRAYLNNEQFF. The CDR3 coding sequence is TGTGCCAGCAGCCCCGACCGGGCCTACCTTAACAATGAGCAGTTCTTC.

This clonotype occurred a few times. The genes are TRBV9 and TRBJ2-7; a possible D gene is TRBD1 (6 bases). This CDR3 spans 14 amino acids. Trimming stripped 3 bases from V and 7 bases from J, with 17 bases between. Germline assignment: CDR1 SGDLS and CDR2 YYNGEE. CDR3 nucleotides: TGTGCCAGCAGCGAGACGGACAGCCGGTCAGAGCAGTACTTC. It encodes CASSETDSRSEQYF.

This clonotype occurred a few times. The chain links TRBV4-1 to TRBJ2-3, with D perhaps matching TRBD2 (6 bases). The CDR3 is made up of 15 amino acids. Trimming stripped 3 bases from V and 4 bases from J, with 14 bases between. In germline, CDR1 is MGHRA, CDR2 YSYEKL. This chain's CDR3 is CASSHITGVSDTQYF. CDR3 DNA: TGCGCCAGCAGCCACATAACGGGGGTATCAGATACGCAGTATTTT.